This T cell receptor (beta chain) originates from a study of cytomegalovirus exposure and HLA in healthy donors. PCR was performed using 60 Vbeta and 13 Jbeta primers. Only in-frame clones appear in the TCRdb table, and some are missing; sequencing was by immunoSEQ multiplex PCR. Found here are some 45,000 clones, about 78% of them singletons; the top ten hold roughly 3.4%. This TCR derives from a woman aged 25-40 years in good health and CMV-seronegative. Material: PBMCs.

The CDR3, as DNA: TGTGCCAGCTCACGACTACAGACAGGCACCGGGGAGCTGTTTTTT. Its protein is CASSRLQTGTGELFF. V is TRBV18 and J is TRBJ2-2; possible D gene TRBD1, 6 bases. The V end lost 4 bases, the J end lost 4 bases, and 13 bases lay between the germline ends. The CDR3 has 15 residues. The germline V gene encodes CDR1 KGHSH and CDR2 LQKENI.